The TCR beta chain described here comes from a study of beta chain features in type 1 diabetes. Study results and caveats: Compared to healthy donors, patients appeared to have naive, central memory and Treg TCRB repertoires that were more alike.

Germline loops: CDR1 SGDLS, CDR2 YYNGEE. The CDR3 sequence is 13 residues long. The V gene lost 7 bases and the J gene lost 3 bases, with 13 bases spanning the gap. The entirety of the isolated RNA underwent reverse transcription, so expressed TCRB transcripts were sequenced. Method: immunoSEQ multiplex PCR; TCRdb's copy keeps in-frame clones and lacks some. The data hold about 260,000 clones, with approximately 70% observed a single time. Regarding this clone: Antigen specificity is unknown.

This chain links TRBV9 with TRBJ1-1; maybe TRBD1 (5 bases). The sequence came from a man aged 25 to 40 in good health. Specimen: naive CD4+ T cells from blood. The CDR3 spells CASSVQGDTEAFF. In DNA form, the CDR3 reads TGTGCCAGCTCCGTTCAAGGGGACACTGAAGCTTTCTTT.